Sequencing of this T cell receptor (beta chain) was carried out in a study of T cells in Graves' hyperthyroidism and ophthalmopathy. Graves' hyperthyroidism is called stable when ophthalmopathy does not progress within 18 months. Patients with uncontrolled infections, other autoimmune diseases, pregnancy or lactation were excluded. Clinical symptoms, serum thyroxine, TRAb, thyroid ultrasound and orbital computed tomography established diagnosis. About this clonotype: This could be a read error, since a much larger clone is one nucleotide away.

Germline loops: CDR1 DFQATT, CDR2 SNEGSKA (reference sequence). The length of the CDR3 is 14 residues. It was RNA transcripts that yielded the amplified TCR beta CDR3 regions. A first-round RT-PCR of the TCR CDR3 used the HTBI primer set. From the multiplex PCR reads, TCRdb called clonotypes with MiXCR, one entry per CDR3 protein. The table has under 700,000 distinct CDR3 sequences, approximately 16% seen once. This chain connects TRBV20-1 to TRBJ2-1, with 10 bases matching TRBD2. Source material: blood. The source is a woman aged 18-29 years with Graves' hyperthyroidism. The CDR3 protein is CGARRLAGVNEQFF. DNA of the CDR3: TGCGGTGCTAGGCGTCTAGCGGGGGTAAATGAGCAGTTCTTC.